The T cell receptor (beta chain) described here comes from a study of blood T cell repertoires in COVID-19. The overall study: The samples span acute and convalescent COVID-19 from the United States, Italy and Spain. From T cells, B-cell-depleted T cells, or PBMCs came the material, which was cDNA or gDNA.

Original processing notes: Reference gene primers were amplified, and this amplification served to estimate nucleated cell counts. Sequencing used immunoSEQ multiplex PCR; TCRdb keeps in-frame clones, though not all of them. That table supplies the V and J calls and clone size; D and trimming were determined from the DNA. Among 55,000 to 70,000 clones, 60% to 85% were seen once, and the ten largest hold around 25%. The sequenced sample consisted of peripheral blood. The TCR originated in a human donor in a cohort sampled during active COVID-19.

The CDR3 loop is CASSPAGKTIGNEQFF. As DNA, the CDR3 is TGTGCCAGCAGTCCCGCCGGAAAGACTATCGGCAATGAGCAGTTCTTC. The gene calls are TRBV6-2 or TRBV6-3 and TRBJ2-1; a weak D match, TRBD2 (5 bases). V was cut by 5 bases and J by 6 bases, with 20 bases left in between. The germline gives CDR1 MNHEY, CDR2 SVGEGT. This CDR3 is built from 16 residues.